These 17 T cell receptor beta chains originate from one sample sequenced in a study of molecular identifiers for immune sequencing clone quantification. TCRdb reprocessed the PCR reads via MiXCR and lists one record per CDR3 protein. The sample gives hundreds of thousands of distinct CDR3 sequences, about 20% of which show up once; 0.85% is in the top ten. Sequencing used naive CD8+ T cells from blood, with Jurkat cell RNA spiked in. Subset given: FACS-sorted CD8+CD4-CCR7+CD45RA+ naive T cells. Source of these receptors: a human donor in good health. Some libraries in this study had Jurkat cell RNA spiked in.

The sample holds a few counts of this clonotype. The V gene is TRBV12-3 or TRBV12-4, the J gene TRBJ1-1; a possible D gene is TRBD1 (5 bases). The V and J ends lost 6 bases and 6 bases respectively, with 20 bases between them. The CDR3 runs to 15 residues. CDR3 sequence: CASSQGPGTTPEAFF. CDR3 in DNA: TGTGCCAGCAGCCAGGGCCCTGGGACTACTCCTGAAGCTTTCTTT.

This clonotype was counted ten times or more. The chain is built from TRBV28 and TRBJ2-7, with TRBD1 identical over 10 bases. J was trimmed by 3 bases and V by 6 bases; bases with no gene match: 11. The CDR3 loop spans 16 amino acids. The germline V gene encodes CDR1 MDHEN and CDR2 SYDVKM. CDR3: CASREPGTGEDYEQYF. CDR3 sequence (DNA): TGTGCCAGCAGAGAACCTGGGACAGGGGAGGACTACGAGCAGTACTTC.

This clonotype was found many times. CDR3 loop: CASSHRAGFGEQYF. The CDR3 coding sequence is TGTGCCAGCAGTCACCGCGCGGGTTTTGGCGAGCAGTACTTC. The chain uses TRBV6-5 and TRBJ2-7; weak D call: TRBD2 (5 bases). CDR1 and CDR2 from the germline V gene are MNHEY and SVGAGI. V was cut by 5 bases and J by 6 bases, with 17 bases left in between. This CDR3 region has 14 residues.

In the case of this clonotype: A read error may explain this, as a much larger clone is one base away. This sequence joins TRBV12-3 or TRBV12-4 and TRBJ2-3; maybe TRBD2 (5 bases). V lost 3 bases to trimming and J lost 2 bases, with 15 bases between them. CDR3 length equals 16 residues. DNA of the CDR3: TGTGCCAGCAGTTTTTGGGGAGTGGGAAACACAGATACGCAGTATTTT. It codes for CASSFWGVGNTDTQYF.

About this clonotype: This could be a read error, since a much larger clone is one nucleotide away. The chain has TRBV5-6 and TRBJ2-7; 8 bases are shared with TRBD2. Germline CDR1 SGHDT, CDR2 YYEEEE. The CDR3 has 14 amino acids. The CDR3 coding sequence is TGTGCCAGCAGCTTGAGGCGGGAGGCCTACGATCAGTACTTC. This gives the protein CASSLRREAYDQYF.

This clonotype was picked up many times. The rearrangement links TRBV12-3 or TRBV12-4 to TRBJ2-3; D might be TRBD2 (6 bases). The CDR3 length is 15 residues. V lost 4 bases and J 2 bases, leaving 13 bases between the germline ends. The CDR3 nucleotides are TGTGCCAGCAGTTCACCGGTGGGACTCACAGATACGCAGTATTTT. Translated: CASSSPVGLTDTQYF.

This clonotype occurred many times. The chain is built from TRBV6-6 and TRBJ2-3; D is uncertain. The CDR3 is made up of 11 amino acids. Trimming removed 5 bases at V and 7 bases at J, with 7 bases between. From germline, CDR1 is MNHNY and CDR2 SVGAGI (reference sequence). This CDR3 reads CASSEPNTQYF. The CDR3 DNA sequence: TGTGCCAGCAGTGAACCAAATACGCAGTATTTT.

Ten or more counts support this clonotype. The rearrangement uses TRBV6-2 or TRBV6-3 and TRBJ1-1; D is undetermined. Germline loops: CDR1 MNHEY, CDR2 SVGEGT. V gave up 1 base and J gave up 1 base, with 4 bases separating them. This CDR3 comprises 13 residues. CDR3 nucleotides: TGTGCCAGCAGTTACTTCAAGAACACTGAAGCTTTCTTT. It yields the protein CASSYFKNTEAFF.

This clonotype has a count of ten or more. The chain has TRBV7-9 and TRBJ1-4, with D maybe TRBD1 (5 bases). Germline CDR1 reads SEHNR; CDR2 reads FQNEAQ (reference sequence). V dropped 0 bases and J dropped 6 bases, with 14 bases sitting between them. There are 16 residues in the CDR3. The CDR3 spells CASSLARQSEDEKLFF. The CDR3 nucleotides read TGTGCCAGCAGCTTAGCCCGACAGTCCGAGGATGAAAAACTGTTTTTT.

Ten or more counts support this clonotype. The rearrangement links TRBV5-1 to TRBJ2-1; TRBD2 is a possible D gene (5 bases). Trimming shortened V by 0 bases and J by 3 bases, and 10 bases separated the two germline ends. Per the germline V gene, CDR1 is SGHRS and CDR2 is YFSETQ. The CDR3 is 15 amino acids. CDR3 in amino acids: CASSLVEGNYNEQFF. For the CDR3, the DNA is TGCGCCAGCAGCTTGGTCGAGGGAAACTACAATGAGCAGTTCTTC.

A note on this clonotype: A read error may explain this, as a much larger clone is one base away. This rearrangement joins TRBV7-9 to TRBJ2-3; 7 nucleotides line up with TRBD1. Germline loops: CDR1 SEHNR, CDR2 FQNEAQ (reference sequence). CDR3 length: 16 residues. The V and J ends lost 8 bases and 3 bases, in that order; junction bases with no gene match: 14. This CDR3 reads CASGSRTGLRTDTQYF. In nucleotides, the CDR3 is TGTGCCAGCGGCTCCAGGACAGGATTAAGAACAGATACGCAGTATTTT.

This clonotype has just a few counts. The junction does not match germline at one end; this may be a read error. The chain recombines TRBV3-1 with TRBJ1-1, with D possibly being TRBD1 (6 bases). The CDR3 extends over 16 amino acids. Germline V CDR1 and CDR2: LGHDT, YNNKEL (reference sequence). The CDR3 reads CASSQVTGPMNTEALF. The DNA of the CDR3 is TGTGCCAGCAGCCAAGTCACAGGGCCTATGAACACTGAAGCTCTCTTT.

This clonotype was counted at least ten times. This CDR3 is CSARDLAGAGADTQYF. DNA of the CDR3: TGCAGTGCTAGAGATTTGGCAGGGGCTGGAGCAGATACGCAGTATTTT. The J gene is TRBJ2-3, the V gene TRBV20-1, with D possibly TRBD1 on 6 matching bases. V was cut by 0 bases and J by 4 bases, with 17 bases left in between. The CDR3 has 16 residues. Germline CDR1 and CDR2: DFQATT and SNEGSKA (reference sequence).

This clonotype was detected once. A much larger clone is a single base away; this may be a read error. The chain is built from TRBV7-8 and TRBJ2-1; 9 bases align to TRBD2. The germline CDR1 and CDR2 sequences are SGHVS and FQNEAQ. CDR3 length equals 16 residues. The CDR3 sequence is CASSSPAGGYYNEQLF. The CDR3 bases are TGTGCCAGCAGCTCTCCAGCGGGGGGATACTACAATGAGCAGCTCTTC. The whole variable domain, filled in from reference TRBV7-8 and TRBJ2-1, reads GAGVSQSPRYKVAKRGQDVALRCDPISGHVSLFWYQQALGQGPEFLTYFQNEAQLDKSGLPSDRFFAERPEGSVSTLKIQRTQQEDSAVYLCASSSPAGGYYNEQLFGPGTRLTVL.

On this clonotype: This may be a read error: a much more frequent sequence differs by one nucleotide. The V call is TRBV30, the J call TRBJ2-3; perhaps TRBD1 as D (5 bases). The J call may be wrong; the DNA end is better matched by TRBJ1-5. The CDR3 runs to 14 residues. CDR1 and CDR2 (germline): GTSNPN, SVGIG (reference sequence). CDR3 sequence (DNA): TGTGCCTGGGAACTAGCGGGGGGTTTGGATACGCAGCATTTT. Translated: CAWELAGGLDTQHF.

This clonotype was observed at least ten times. CDR3: CSVGGGAGQEKLFF. The CDR3, as DNA: TGCAGCGTTGGAGGGGGGGCAGGTCAGGAAAAACTGTTTTTT. J is TRBJ1-4 and V is TRBV29-1, with a possible D match to TRBD1 (6 bases). The CDR3 consists of 14 residues. The V gene lost 4 bases and the J gene lost 8 bases, with 17 bases spanning the gap. Per germline, CDR1 SQVTM and CDR2 ANQGSEA.

This clonotype was seen repeatedly, ten times or more. The chain combines TRBV5-8 with TRBJ2-5; TRBD2 matches at 11 bases. With V trimmed by 9 bases and J by 2 bases, 15 bases remained unmatched. The length of the CDR3 is 17 residues. CDR1 is SGHTS and CDR2 is YDEGEE in the germline V gene. CDR3 coding DNA: TGTGCCACCTATCCTCCGGGACTAGCGGACCTACAAGAGACCCAGTACTTC. It specifies CATYPPGLADLQETQYF.